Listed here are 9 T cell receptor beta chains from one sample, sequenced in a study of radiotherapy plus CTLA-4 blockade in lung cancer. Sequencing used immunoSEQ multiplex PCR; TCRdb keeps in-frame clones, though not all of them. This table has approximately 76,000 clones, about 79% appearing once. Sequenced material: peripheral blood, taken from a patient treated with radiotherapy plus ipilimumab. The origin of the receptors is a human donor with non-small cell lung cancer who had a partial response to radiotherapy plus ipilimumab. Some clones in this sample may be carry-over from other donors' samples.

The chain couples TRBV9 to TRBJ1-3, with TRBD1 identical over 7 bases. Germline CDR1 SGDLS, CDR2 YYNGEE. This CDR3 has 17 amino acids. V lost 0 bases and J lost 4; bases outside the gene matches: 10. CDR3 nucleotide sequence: TGTGCCAGCAGCGTAGCTACTCCGGGACAGATCGGAAACACCATATATTTT. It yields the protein CASSVATPGQIGNTIYF.

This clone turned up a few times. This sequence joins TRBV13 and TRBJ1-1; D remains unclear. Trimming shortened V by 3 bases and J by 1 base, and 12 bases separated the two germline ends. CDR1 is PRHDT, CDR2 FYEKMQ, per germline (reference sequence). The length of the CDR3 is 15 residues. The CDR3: CASSFIRRGNTEAFF. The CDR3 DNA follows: TGTGCCAGCAGCTTTATCAGACGGGGGAACACTGAAGCTTTCTTT.

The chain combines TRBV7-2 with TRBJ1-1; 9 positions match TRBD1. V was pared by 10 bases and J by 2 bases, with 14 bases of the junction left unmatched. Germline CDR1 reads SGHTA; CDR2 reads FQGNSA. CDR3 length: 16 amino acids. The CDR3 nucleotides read TGTGCCACCGCCTCCGGGACAGGGATGGTAAACACTGAAGCTTTCTTT. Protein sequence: CATASGTGMVNTEAFF.

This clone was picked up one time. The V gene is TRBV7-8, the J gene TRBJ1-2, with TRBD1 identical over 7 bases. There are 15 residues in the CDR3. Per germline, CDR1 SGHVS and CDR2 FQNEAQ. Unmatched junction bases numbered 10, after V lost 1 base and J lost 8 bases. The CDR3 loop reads CASSLGGRGIEGYTF. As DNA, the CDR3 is TGTGCCAGCAGCTTAGGGGGCAGGGGGATTGAGGGCTACACCTTC.

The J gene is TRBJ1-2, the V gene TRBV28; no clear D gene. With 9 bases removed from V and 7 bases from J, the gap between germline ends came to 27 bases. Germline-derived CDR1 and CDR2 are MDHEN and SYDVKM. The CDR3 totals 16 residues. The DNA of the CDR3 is TGTGCCAGTTTGTACTCTGGGCTTCGTGGAGGCTCTGGCTACACCTTC. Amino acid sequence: CASLYSGLRGGSGYTF.

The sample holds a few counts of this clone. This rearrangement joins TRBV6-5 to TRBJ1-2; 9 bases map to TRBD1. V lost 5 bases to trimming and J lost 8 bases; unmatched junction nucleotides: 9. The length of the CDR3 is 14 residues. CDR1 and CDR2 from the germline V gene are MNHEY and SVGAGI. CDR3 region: CASSAVTGGGGYTF. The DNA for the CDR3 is TGTGCCAGCAGTGCTGTAACAGGGGGCGGCGGCTACACCTTC.

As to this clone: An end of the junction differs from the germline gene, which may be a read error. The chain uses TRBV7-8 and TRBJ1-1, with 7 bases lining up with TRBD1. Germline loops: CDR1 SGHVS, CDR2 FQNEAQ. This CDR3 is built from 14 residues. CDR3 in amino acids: CAGSSDRADTEAFF. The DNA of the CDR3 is TGTGCCGGCAGCTCAGACAGGGCGGACACTGAAGCTTTCTTT.

The CDR3 loop reads CASSLIGQTSYNEQFF. The CDR3 region has the DNA TGTGCCAGCAGTTTAATCGGACAGACCTCCTACAATGAGCAGTTCTTC. The rearrangement joins TRBV27 to TRBJ2-1, with D maybe TRBD1 (6 bases). V shed 2 bases and J shed 0 bases, with 11 bases lying between them. CDR3 length: 16 amino acids. Per germline, CDR1 MNHEY and CDR2 SMNVEV (reference sequence).

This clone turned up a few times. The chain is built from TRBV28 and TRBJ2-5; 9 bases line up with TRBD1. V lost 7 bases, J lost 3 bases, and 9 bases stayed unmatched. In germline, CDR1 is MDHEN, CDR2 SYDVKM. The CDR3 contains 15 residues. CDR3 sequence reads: CASTDPGTGKETQYF. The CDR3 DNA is TGTGCCAGCACGGATCCCGGGACAGGGAAAGAGACCCAGTACTTC.